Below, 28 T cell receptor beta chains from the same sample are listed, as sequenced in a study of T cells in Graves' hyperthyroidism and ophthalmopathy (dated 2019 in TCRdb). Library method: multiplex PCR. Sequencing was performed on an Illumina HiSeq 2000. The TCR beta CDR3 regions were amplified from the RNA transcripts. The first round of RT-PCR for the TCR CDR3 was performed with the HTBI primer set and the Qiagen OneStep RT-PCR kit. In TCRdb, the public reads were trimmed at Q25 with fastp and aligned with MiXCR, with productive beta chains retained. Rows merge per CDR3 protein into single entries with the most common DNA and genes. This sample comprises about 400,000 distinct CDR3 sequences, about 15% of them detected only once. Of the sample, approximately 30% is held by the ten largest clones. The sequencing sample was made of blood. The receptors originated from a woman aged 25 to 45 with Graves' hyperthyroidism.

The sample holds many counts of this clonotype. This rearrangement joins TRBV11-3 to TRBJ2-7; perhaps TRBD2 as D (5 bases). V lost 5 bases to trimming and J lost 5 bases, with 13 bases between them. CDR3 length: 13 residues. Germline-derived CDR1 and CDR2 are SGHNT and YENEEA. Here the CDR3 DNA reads TGTGCCAGCAGCAATTCGAACGGGGACGAGCAGTACTTC. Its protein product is CASSNSNGDEQYF.

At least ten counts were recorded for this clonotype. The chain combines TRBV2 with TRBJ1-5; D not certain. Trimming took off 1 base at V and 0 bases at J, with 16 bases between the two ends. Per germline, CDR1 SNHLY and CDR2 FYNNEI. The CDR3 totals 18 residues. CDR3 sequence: CASSEVGFRGYSNQPQHF. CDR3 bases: TGTGCCAGCAGTGAAGTAGGCTTCCGTGGTTATAGCAATCAGCCCCAGCATTTT.

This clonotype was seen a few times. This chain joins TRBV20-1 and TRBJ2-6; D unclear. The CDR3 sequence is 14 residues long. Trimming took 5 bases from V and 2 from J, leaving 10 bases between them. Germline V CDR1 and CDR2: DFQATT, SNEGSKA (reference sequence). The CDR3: CSAWAVTGANVLTF. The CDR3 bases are TGCAGTGCTTGGGCCGTTACTGGGGCCAACGTCCTGACTTTC.

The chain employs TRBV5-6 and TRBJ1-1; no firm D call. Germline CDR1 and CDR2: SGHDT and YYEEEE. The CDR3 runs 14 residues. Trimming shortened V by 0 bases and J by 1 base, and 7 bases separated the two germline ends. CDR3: CASSLALRNTEAFF. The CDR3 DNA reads TGTGCCAGCAGCTTGGCCTTAAGGAACACTGAAGCTTTCTTT.

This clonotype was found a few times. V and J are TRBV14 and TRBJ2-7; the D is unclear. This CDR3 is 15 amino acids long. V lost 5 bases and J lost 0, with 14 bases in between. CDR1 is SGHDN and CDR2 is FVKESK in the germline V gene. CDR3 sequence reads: CASSVQRTSSYEQYF. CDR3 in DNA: TGTGCCAGCAGCGTACAGCGCACAAGCTCCTACGAGCAGTACTTC.

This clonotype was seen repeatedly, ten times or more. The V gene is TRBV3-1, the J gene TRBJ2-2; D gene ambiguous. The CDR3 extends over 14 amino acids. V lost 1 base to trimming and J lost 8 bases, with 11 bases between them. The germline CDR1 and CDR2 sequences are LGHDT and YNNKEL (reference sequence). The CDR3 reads CASSQGAAQGELFF. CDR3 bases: TGTGCCAGCAGCCAAGGGGCGGCTCAGGGGGAGCTGTTTTTT.

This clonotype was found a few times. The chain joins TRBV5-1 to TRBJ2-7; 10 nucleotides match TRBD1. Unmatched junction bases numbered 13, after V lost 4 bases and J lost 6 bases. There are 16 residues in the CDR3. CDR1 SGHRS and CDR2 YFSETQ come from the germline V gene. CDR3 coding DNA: TGCGCCAGCAGCCAAACCCGGGACAGGGGATCAGCCGAGCAGTACTTC. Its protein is CASSQTRDRGSAEQYF.

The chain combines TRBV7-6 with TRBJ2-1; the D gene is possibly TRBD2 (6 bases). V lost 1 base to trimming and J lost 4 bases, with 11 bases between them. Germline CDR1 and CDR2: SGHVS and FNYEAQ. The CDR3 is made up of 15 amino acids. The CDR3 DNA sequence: TGTGCCAGCAGCTTAGGAGGGAGGACATACAATGAGCAGTTCTTC. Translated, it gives CASSLGGRTYNEQFF. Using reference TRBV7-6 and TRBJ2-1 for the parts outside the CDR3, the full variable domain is GAGVSQSPRYKVTKRGQDVALRCDPISGHVSLYWYRQALGQGPEFLTYFNYEAQQDKSGLPNDRFSAERPEGSISTLTIQRTEQRDSAMYRCASSLGGRTYNEQFFGPGTRLTVL.

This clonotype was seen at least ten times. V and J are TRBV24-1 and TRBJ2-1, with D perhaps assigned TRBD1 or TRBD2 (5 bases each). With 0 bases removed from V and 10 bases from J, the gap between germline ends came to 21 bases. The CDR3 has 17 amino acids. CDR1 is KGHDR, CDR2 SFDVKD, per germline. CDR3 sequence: CATSDLPTSSGTREQFF. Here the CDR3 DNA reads TGTGCCACCAGTGATTTGCCCACCTCGTCAGGGACCAGAGAGCAGTTCTTC.

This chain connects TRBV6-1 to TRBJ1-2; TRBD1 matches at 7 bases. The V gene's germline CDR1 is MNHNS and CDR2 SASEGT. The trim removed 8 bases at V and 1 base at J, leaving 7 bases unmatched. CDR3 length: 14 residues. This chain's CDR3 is CASRPDRVNYGYTF. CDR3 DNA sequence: TGTGCCAGCCGCCCCGACAGGGTTAACTATGGCTACACCTTC.

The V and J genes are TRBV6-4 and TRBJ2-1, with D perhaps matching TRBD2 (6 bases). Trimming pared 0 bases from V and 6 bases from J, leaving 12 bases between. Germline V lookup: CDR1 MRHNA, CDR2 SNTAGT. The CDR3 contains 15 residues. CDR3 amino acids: CASSDSMSGGNEQFF. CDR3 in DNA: TGTGCCAGCAGTGACTCGATGTCCGGGGGCAATGAGCAGTTCTTC.

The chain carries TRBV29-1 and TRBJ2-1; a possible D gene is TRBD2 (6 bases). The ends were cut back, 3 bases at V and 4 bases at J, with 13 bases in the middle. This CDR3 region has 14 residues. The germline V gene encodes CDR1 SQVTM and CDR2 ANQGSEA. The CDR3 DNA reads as TGCAGCGTTGAGGAATCGGGGGATTACAATGAGCAGTTCTTC. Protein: CSVEESGDYNEQFF.

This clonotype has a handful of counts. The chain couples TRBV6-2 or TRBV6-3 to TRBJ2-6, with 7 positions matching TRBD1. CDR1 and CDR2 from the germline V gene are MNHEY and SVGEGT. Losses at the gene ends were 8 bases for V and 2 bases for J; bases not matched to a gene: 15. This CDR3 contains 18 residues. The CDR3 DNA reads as TGTGCCAGCCTTTTTCGGACAGGAGAACTAGCTGGGGCCAACGTCCTGACTTTC. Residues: CASLFRTGELAGANVLTF.

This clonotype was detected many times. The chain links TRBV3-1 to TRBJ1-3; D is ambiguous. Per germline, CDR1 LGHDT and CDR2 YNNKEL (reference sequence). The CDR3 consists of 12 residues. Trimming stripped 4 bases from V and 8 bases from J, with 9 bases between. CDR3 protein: CASSPTGDTIYF. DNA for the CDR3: TGTGCCAGCAGCCCTACTGGCGACACCATATATTTT. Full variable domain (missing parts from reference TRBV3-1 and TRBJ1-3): DTAVSQTPKYLVTQMGNDKSIKCEQNLGHDTMYWYKQDSKKFLKIMFSYNNKELIINETVPNRFSPKSPDKAHLNLHINSLELGDSAVYFCASSPTGDTIYFGEGSWLTVV.

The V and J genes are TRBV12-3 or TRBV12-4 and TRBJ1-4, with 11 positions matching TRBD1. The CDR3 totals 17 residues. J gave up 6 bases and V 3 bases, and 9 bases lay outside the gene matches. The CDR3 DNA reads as TGTGCCAGCAGTTTGGTCTTGGACAGGGGGCAGGATGAAAAACTGTTTTTT. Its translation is CASSLVLDRGQDEKLFF.

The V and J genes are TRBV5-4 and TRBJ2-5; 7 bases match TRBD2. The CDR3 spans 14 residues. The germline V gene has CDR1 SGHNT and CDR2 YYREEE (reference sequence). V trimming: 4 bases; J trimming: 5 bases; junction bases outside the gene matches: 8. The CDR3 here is CASSGTGGWETQYF. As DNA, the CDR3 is TGTGCCAGCAGCGGAACGGGAGGTTGGGAGACCCAGTACTTC.

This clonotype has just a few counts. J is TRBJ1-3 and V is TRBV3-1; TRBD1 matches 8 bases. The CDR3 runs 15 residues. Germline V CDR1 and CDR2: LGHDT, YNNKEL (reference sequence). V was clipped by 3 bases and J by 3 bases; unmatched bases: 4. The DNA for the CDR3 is TGTGCCAGCAGCCAGGGGACAGGCTTTGGAAACACCATATATTTT. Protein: CASSQGTGFGNTIYF.

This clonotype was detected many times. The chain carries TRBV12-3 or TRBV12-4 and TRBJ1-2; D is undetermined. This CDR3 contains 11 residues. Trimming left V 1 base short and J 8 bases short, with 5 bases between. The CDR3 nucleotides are TGTGCCAGCAGTTTAGGTAAAGGCTACACCTTC. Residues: CASSLGKGYTF.

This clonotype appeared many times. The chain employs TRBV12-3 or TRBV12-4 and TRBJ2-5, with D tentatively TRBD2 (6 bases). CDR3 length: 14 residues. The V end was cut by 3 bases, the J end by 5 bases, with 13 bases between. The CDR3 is CASSFRGGGETQYF. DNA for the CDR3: TGTGCCAGCAGTTTTAGGGGTGGGGGGGAGACCCAGTACTTC.

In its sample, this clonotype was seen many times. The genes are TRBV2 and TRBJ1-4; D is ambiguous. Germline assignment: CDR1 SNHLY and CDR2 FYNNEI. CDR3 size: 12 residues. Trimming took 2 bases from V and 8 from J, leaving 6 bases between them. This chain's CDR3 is CASSEFGEKLFF. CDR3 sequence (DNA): TGTGCCAGCAGTGAATTTGGCGAAAAACTGTTTTTT.

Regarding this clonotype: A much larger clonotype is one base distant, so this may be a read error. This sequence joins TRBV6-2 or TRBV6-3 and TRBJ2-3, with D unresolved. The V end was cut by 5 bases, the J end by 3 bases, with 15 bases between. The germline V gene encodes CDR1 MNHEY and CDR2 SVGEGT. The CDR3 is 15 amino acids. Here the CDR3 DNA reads TGTGCCAGCAGTCACCCCGTGCCGAGTACAGATACGCAGTATTTT. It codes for CASSHPVPSTDTQYF.

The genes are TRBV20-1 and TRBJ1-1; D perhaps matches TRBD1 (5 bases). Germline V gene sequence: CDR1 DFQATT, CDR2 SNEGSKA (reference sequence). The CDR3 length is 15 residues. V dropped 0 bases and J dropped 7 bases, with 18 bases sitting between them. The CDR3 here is CSARDPRSGIGEAFF. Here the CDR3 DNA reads TGCAGTGCTAGAGATCCTCGGTCAGGGATTGGTGAAGCTTTCTTT.

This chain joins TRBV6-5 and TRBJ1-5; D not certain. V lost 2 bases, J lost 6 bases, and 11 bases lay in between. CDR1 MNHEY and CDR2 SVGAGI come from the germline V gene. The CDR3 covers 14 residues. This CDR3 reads CASSYAPSSQPQHF. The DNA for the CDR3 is TGTGCCAGCAGTTACGCTCCGTCAAGTCAGCCCCAGCATTTT.

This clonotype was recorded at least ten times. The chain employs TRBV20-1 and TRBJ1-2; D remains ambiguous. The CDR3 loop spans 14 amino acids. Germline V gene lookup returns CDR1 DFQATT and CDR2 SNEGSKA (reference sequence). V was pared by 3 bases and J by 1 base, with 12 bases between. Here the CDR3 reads CSARPEAGNYGYTF. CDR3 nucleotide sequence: TGCAGTGCTAGGCCCGAGGCTGGTAACTATGGCTACACCTTC.

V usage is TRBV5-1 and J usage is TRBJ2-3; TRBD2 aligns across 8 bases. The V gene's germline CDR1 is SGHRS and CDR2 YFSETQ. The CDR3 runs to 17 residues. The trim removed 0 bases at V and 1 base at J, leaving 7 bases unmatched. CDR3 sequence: CASSLVVREGGTDTQYF. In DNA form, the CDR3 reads TGCGCCAGCAGCTTGGTGGTTCGGGAGGGCGGCACAGATACGCAGTATTTT.

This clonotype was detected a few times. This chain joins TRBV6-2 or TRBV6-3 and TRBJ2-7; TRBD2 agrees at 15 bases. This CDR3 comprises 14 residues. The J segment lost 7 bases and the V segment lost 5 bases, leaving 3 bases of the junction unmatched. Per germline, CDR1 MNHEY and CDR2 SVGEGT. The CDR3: CASSRTSGRGEQYF. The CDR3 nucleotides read TGTGCCAGCAGTAGGACTAGCGGGAGGGGGGAGCAGTACTTC.

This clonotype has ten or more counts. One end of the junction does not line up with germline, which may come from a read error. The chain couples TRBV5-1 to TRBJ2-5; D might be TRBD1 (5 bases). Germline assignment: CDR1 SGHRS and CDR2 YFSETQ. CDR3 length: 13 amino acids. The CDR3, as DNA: TGTGCCAGCAGCTTAGACAGACAAGAGACCCAGTACTTC. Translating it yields CASSLDRQETQYF.

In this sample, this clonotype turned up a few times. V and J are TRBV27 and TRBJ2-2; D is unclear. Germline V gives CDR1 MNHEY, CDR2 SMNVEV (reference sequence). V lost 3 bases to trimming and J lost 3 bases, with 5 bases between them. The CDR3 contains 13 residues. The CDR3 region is CASSFGHTGELFF. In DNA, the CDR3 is TGTGCCAGCAGTTTCGGCCACACCGGGGAGCTGTTTTTT.